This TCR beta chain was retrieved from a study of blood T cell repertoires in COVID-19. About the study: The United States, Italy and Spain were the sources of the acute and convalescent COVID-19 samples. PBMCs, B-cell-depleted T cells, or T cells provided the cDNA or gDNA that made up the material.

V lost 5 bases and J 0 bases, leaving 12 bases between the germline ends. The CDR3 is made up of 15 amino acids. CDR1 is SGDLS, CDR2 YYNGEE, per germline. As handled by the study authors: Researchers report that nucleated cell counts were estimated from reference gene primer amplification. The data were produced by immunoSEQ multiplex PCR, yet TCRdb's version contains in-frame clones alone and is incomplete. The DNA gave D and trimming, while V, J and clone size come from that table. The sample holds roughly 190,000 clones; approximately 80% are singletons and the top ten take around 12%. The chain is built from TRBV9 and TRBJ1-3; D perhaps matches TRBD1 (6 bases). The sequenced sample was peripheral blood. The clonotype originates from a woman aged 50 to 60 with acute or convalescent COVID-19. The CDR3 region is CASRRDRSSGNTIYF. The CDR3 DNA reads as TGTGCCAGCAGGAGAGACAGGAGCTCTGGAAACACCATATATTTT.